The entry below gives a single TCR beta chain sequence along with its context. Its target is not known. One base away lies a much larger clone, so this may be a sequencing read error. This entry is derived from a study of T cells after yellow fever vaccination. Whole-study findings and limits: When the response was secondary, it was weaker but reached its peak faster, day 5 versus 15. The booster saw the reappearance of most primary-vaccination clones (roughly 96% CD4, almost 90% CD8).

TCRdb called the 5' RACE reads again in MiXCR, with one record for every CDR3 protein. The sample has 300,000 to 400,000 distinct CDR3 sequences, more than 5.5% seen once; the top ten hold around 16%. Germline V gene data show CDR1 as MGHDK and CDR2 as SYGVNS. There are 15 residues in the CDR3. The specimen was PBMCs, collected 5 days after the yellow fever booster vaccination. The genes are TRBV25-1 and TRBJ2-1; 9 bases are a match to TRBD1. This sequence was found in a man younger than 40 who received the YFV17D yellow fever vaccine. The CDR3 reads CASQPGTGLGNELFF. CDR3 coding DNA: TGTGCCAGCCAACCTGGGACAGGGCTAGGTAATGAGCTGTTCTTC.